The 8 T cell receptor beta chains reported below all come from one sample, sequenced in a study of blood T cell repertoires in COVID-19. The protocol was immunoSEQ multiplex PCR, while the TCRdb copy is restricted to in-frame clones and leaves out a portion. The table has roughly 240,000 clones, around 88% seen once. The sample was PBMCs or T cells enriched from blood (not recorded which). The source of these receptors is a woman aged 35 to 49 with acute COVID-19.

The CDR3 loop reads CASSQEGVIELFF. The CDR3 DNA follows: TGTGCCAGCAGCCAAGAAGGGGTAATAGAACTGTTTTTT. The J gene is TRBJ1-4, the V gene TRBV3-1 (or the pseudogene TRBV3-2); weak D call: TRBD1 (5 bases). V was clipped by 0 bases and J by 12 bases, with 11 bases between them. The CDR3 is 13 residues long. Per the germline V gene, CDR1 is LGHDT and CDR2 is YNNKEL (reference sequence).

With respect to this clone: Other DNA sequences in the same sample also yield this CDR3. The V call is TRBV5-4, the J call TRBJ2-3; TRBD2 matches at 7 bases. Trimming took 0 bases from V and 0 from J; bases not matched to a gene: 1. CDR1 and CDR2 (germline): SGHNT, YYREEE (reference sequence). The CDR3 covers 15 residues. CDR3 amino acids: CASSLAGGSTDTQYF. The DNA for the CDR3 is TGTGCCAGCAGCTTGGCCGGGGGGAGCACAGATACGCAGTATTTT. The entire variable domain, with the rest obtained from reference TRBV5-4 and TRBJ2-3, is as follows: ETGVTQSPTHLIKTRGQQVTLRCSSQSGHNTVSWYQQALGQGPQFIFQYYREEENGRGNFPPRFSGLQFPNYSSELNVNALELDDSALYLCASSLAGGSTDTQYFGPGTRLTVL.

Here the CDR3 DNA reads TGTGCCAGCAGCCAAGCTTTGGCTAGCGGTATCGGGGAGCTGTTTTTT. Its translation is CASSQALASGIGELFF. The chain recombines TRBV4-2 with TRBJ2-2; 7 nucleotides match TRBD2. V shed 1 base, J shed 7 bases, and the junction held 9 bases outside the gene matches. The CDR3 spans 16 residues. CDR1 and CDR2 (germline): LGHNA, YNFKEQ.

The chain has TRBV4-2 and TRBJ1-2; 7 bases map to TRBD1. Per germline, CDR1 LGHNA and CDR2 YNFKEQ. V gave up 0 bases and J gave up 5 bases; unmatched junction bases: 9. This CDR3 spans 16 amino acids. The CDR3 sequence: CASSQEGAGGFYGYTF. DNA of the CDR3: TGTGCCAGCAGCCAAGAGGGGGCAGGGGGTTTTTATGGCTACACCTTC.

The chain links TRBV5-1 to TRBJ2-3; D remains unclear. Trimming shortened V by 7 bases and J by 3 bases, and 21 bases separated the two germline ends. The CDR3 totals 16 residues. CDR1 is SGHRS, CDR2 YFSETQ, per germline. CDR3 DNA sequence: TGCGCCAGCGGGCCCTCCGGCGTGGGCCCGACAGATACGCAGTATTTT. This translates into CASGPSGVGPTDTQYF. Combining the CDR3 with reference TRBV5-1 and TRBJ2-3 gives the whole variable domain KAGVTQTPRYLIKTRGQQVTLSCSPISGHRSVSWYQQTPGQGLQFLFEYFSETQRNKGNFPGRFSGRQFSNSRSEMNVSTLELGDSALYLCASGPSGVGPTDTQYFGPGTRLTVL.

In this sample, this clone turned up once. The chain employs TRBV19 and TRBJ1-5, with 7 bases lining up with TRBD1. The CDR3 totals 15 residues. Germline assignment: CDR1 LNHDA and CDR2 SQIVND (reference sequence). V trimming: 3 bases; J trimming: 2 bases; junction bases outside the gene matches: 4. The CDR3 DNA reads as TGTGCCAGTAGTATCAGGGGGGCGGGCAATCAGCCCCAGCATTTT. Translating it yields CASSIRGAGNQPQHF.

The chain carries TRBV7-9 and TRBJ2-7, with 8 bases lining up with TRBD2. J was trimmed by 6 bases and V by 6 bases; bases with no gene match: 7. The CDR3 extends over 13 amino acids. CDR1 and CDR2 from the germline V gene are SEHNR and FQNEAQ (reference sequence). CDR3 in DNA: TGTGCCAGCAGTCTTCCTGCGGGGGGCGAGCAGTACGTC. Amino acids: CASSLPAGGEQYV.

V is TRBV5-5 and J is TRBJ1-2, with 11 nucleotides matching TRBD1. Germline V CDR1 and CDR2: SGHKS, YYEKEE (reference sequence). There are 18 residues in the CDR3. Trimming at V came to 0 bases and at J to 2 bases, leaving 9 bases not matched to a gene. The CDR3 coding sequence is TGTGCCAGCAGCTTGGGTGGGACAGGGGGGCGACGGAACTATGGCTACACCTTC. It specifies CASSLGGTGGRRNYGYTF. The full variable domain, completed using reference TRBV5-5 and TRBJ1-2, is DAGVTQSPTHLIKTRGQQVTLRCSPISGHKSVSWYQQVLGQGPQFIFQYYEKEERGRGNFPDRFSARQFPNYSSELNVNALLLGDSALYLCASSLGGTGGRRNYGYTFGSGTRLTVV.